The 24 T cell receptor beta chains below were found in one sample sequenced in a study of cytomegalovirus exposure and HLA in healthy donors. 13 Jbeta primers and 60 Vbeta primers were used for the PCR. The table came from immunoSEQ multiplex PCR; TCRdb's copy has only in-frame clones and leaves some out. The sample includes around 190,000 clones, approximately 86% seen only once; the top ten take less than 0.35%. Sequenced: PBMCs. All receptors come from a woman aged 25 to 39 in good health and CMV-seronegative.

The chain is built from TRBV18 and TRBJ1-1; D unclear. The V gene lost 0 bases and the J gene lost 2 bases, with 10 bases spanning the gap. CDR1 and CDR2 (germline): KGHSH, LQKENI. The CDR3 sequence is 15 residues long. DNA of the CDR3: TGTGCCAGCTCACCACCGGGCAGCTATAACACTGAAGCTTTCTTT. Protein sequence: CASSPPGSYNTEAFF.

The chain links TRBV9 to TRBJ2-2, with a possible D match to TRBD1 (6 bases). The germline gives CDR1 SGDLS, CDR2 YYNGEE. V was pared by 2 bases and J by 5 bases, with 10 bases between. The CDR3 covers 14 residues. CDR3 DNA: TGTGCCAGCAGCGTCAGTGGACAGACCGGGGAGCTGTTTTTT. Protein sequence: CASSVSGQTGELFF. The variable domain in full, completed from reference TRBV9 and TRBJ2-2, reads DSGVTQTPKHLITATGQRVTLRCSPRSGDLSVYWYQQSLDQGLQFLIQYYNGEERAKGNILERFSAQQFPDLHSELNLSSLELGDSALYFCASSVSGQTGELFFGEGSRLTVL.

V and J are TRBV11-2 and TRBJ2-5, with 9 positions matching TRBD2. The V gene end was trimmed by 5 bases and the J gene end by 1 base; junction bases not matched to a gene: 2. The CDR3 length is 14 residues. The germline V gene encodes CDR1 SGHAT and CDR2 FQNNGV. CDR3: CASSKAGGQETQYF. The CDR3 bases are TGTGCCAGCAGCAAAGCGGGAGGCCAAGAGACCCAGTACTTC. Full variable domain (outside the CDR3, taken from reference TRBV11-2 and TRBJ2-5): EAGVAQSPRYKIIEKRQSVAFWCNPISGHATLYWYQQILGQGPKLLIQFQNNGVVDDSQLPKDRFSAERLKGVDSTLKIQPAKLEDSAVYLCASSKAGGQETQYFGPGTRLLVL.

The rearrangement joins TRBV14 to TRBJ1-2, with a possible D match to TRBD1 (5 bases). Germline values: CDR1 SGHDN, CDR2 FVKESK. This CDR3 is 16 amino acids long. Trimming shortened V by 4 bases and J by 2 bases, and 17 bases separated the two germline ends. CDR3 bases: TGTGCCAGCAGCCCCCGGGGGAGACAGCCCAACTATGGCTACACCTTC. Translated, it gives CASSPRGRQPNYGYTF.

V gene TRBV5-4 combines with J gene TRBJ1-2; no clear D. In germline, CDR1 is SGHNT, CDR2 YYREEE (reference sequence). This CDR3 has 14 amino acids. Trimming stripped 0 bases from V and 7 bases from J, with 13 bases between. The CDR3 region is CASSLAMVGSGYTF. The DNA of the CDR3 is TGTGCCAGCAGCTTGGCTATGGTCGGGTCTGGCTACACCTTC.

Only a few counts were recorded for this clone. The chain combines TRBV7-8 with TRBJ2-1; D possibly corresponds to TRBD2 (5 bases). Germline assignment: CDR1 SGHVS and CDR2 FQNEAQ. The CDR3 runs 16 residues. The V gene lost 1 base and the J gene lost 0 bases, with 10 bases spanning the gap. Here the CDR3 reads CASSLEWTRSYNEQFF. DNA for the CDR3: TGTGCCAGCAGCTTAGAGTGGACTCGCTCCTACAATGAGCAGTTCTTC.

The J gene is TRBJ2-2, the V gene TRBV28; the match to TRBD2 covers 7 bases. Germline values: CDR1 MDHEN, CDR2 SYDVKM. CDR3 length equals 17 residues. Germline trimming cut 5 bases from V and 8 bases from J; bases unmatched to any gene: 17. This CDR3 reads CASSPLGGGPGEGELFF. CDR3 in DNA: TGTGCCAGCAGTCCTCTGGGGGGAGGGCCTGGAGAAGGGGAGCTGTTTTTT.

The chain combines TRBV28 with TRBJ2-2; 10 bases are a match to TRBD2. V was pared by 7 bases and J by 7 bases, with 9 bases of the junction left unmatched. The V gene's germline CDR1 is MDHEN and CDR2 SYDVKM. This CDR3 is 15 amino acids long. CDR3 sequence: CASMEAGGQFGELFF. CDR3 DNA sequence: TGTGCCAGCATGGAAGCGGGAGGGCAATTCGGGGAGCTGTTTTTT. The full variable domain, with the rest looked up from reference TRBV28 and TRBJ2-2, is DVKVTQSSRYLVKRTGEKVFLECVQDMDHENMFWYRQDPGLGLRLIYFSYDVKMKEKGDIPEGYSVSREKKERFSLILESASTNQTSMYLCASMEAGGQFGELFFGEGSRLTVL.

The rearrangement links TRBV2 to TRBJ1-2; 8 bases are a match to TRBD1. CDR1 SNHLY and CDR2 FYNNEI come from the germline V gene. Trimming removed 7 bases from V and 2 bases from J; junction bases left unmatched: 9. The CDR3 is made up of 15 amino acids. In nucleotides, the CDR3 is TGTGCCAGCACTCTGGACAGGGCTGGGAACTATGGCTACACCTTC. Its protein is CASTLDRAGNYGYTF. Using reference TRBV2 and TRBJ1-2 for the parts outside the CDR3, the full variable domain is EPEVTQTPSHQVTQMGQEVILRCVPISNHLYFYWYRQILGQKVEFLVSFYNNEISEKSEIFDDQFSVERPDGSNFTLKIRSTKLEDSAMYFCASTLDRAGNYGYTFGSGTRLTVV.

This chain connects TRBV6-1 to TRBJ2-3, with 8 bases identical to TRBD2. The CDR3 consists of 14 residues. Germline V gene data show CDR1 as MNHNS and CDR2 as SASEGT. V was clipped by 8 bases and J by 3 bases; unmatched bases: 7. Here the CDR3 DNA reads TGTGCCAGCGCAACGGGGGGGGAGACAGATACGCAGTATTTT. It yields the protein CASATGGETDTQYF.

The gene calls are TRBV28 and TRBJ2-7, with D possibly matching TRBD1 (7 bases). The CDR3 loop spans 15 amino acids. The germline CDR1 and CDR2 sequences are MDHEN and SYDVKM. V was cut by 1 base and J by 7 bases, with 17 bases left in between. In DNA form, the CDR3 reads TGTGCCAGCAGTTTATACGTCAGGGGGGCACGGGAGCAGTACTTC. Protein product: CASSLYVRGAREQYF.

The CDR3 region is CASSPLTSGSYNEQFF. Here the CDR3 DNA reads TGTGCCAGCAGTCCCCTAACTAGCGGCTCCTACAATGAGCAGTTCTTC. The chain joins TRBV28 to TRBJ2-1; 8 nucleotides agree with TRBD2. The junction had 6 bases not matched to a gene; V was cut back by 5 bases and J by 0 bases. Germline CDR1 is MDHEN and CDR2 is SYDVKM. This CDR3 has 16 residues.

In regard to this clone: Mismatch with germline at one junction end may stem from a read error. The genes are TRBV5-1 and TRBJ2-1; perhaps TRBD2 as D (6 bases). Germline CDR1 reads SGHRS; CDR2 reads YFSETQ. The CDR3 covers 14 residues. CDR3 nucleotides: TGCGCCAGCGGCTTGTTAGCGGAAAACAATGAGCAGTTCTTC. Translating gives CASGLLAENNEQFF.

The chain carries TRBV29-1 and TRBJ2-1; a weak D match, TRBD1 (5 bases). Germline V gives CDR1 SQVTM, CDR2 ANQGSEA. The CDR3 has 13 amino acids. V lost 0 bases to trimming and J lost 4 bases, with 7 bases between them. The CDR3 loop is CSVEEGPYNEQFF. CDR3 DNA: TGCAGCGTTGAAGAGGGGCCATACAATGAGCAGTTCTTC.

This rearrangement joins TRBV5-4 to TRBJ2-1, with D maybe TRBD1 (6 bases). Trimming shortened V by 0 bases and J by 7 bases, and 17 bases separated the two germline ends. Germline loops: CDR1 SGHNT, CDR2 YYREEE (reference sequence). This CDR3 spans 16 amino acids. The CDR3 DNA reads as TGTGCCAGCAGCTTGGACGACAGTTGGGGGACAAATGAGCAGTTCTTC. Protein sequence: CASSLDDSWGTNEQFF.

The rearrangement joins TRBV7-3 to TRBJ2-3, with 9 bases lining up with TRBD2. The trim removed 6 bases at V and 0 bases at J, leaving 10 bases unmatched. Germline V lookup: CDR1 SGHTA, CDR2 FQGTGA. The CDR3 is made up of 17 amino acids. Here the CDR3 reads CASRSTLGTSSTDTQYF. CDR3 in DNA: TGTGCCAGCAGGTCTACCTTGGGGACTAGCAGCACAGATACGCAGTATTTT.

The gene calls are TRBV28 and TRBJ1-1; the D gene is possibly TRBD1 (6 bases). The CDR3 is made up of 14 amino acids. The V and J ends lost 3 bases and 3 bases respectively, with 11 bases between them. Germline V gene sequence: CDR1 MDHEN, CDR2 SYDVKM. The CDR3 DNA reads as TGTGCCAGCAGTTTTCGGACAGCGGACACTGAAGCTTTCTTT. Translated: CASSFRTADTEAFF.

The chain uses TRBV2 and TRBJ1-4; TRBD1 aligns across 11 bases. The ends lost 5 bases at V and 9 bases at J; junction bases unmatched: 2. The CDR3 spans 13 residues. CDR1 and CDR2 from the germline V gene are SNHLY and FYNNEI. The CDR3 here is CASSQDRGQKLFF. The CDR3 DNA follows: TGTGCCAGCAGTCAGGACAGGGGGCAAAAACTGTTTTTT.

The chain combines TRBV6-1 with TRBJ1-4, with TRBD1 matching 7 bases. The CDR3 has 13 amino acids. Trimming took 6 bases from V and 7 from J; bases not matched to a gene: 5. Germline CDR1 and CDR2: MNHNS and SASEGT. The CDR3 DNA reads TGTGCCAGCAGGCCCACAGGGGTTGAAAAACTGTTTTTT. It specifies CASRPTGVEKLFF.

The gene calls are TRBV9 and TRBJ2-7; 9 nucleotides match TRBD2. Germline-derived CDR1 and CDR2 are SGDLS and YYNGEE. V lost 4 bases and J lost 6; bases outside the gene matches: 11. This CDR3 comprises 15 residues. CDR3 DNA sequence: TGTGCCAGCAGCTCCGGGACTAGCAAGTTAGTCGAGCAGTACTTC. Translating gives CASSSGTSKLVEQYF.

The V call is TRBV10-3, the J call TRBJ2-1, with TRBD2 as a possible D gene (5 bases). This CDR3 region has 16 residues. CDR1 is ENHRY, CDR2 SYGVKD, per germline. The V gene lost 1 base and the J gene lost 8 bases, with 18 bases spanning the gap. CDR3 region: CAISELGRGDRDEQFF. The CDR3 nucleotides are TGTGCCATCAGTGAGTTGGGCCGGGGAGATAGGGATGAGCAGTTCTTC.

This clone appeared once. The chain couples TRBV5-1 to TRBJ1-1; D not certain. Germline V gene lookup returns CDR1 SGHRS and CDR2 YFSETQ. The CDR3 loop spans 13 amino acids. The V end was cut by 2 bases, the J end by 3 bases, with 8 bases between. In DNA, the CDR3 is TGCGCCAGCAGCTTTGACATTGACACTGAAGCTTTCTTT. Protein: CASSFDIDTEAFF. The variable domain in full, with the rest retrieved from reference TRBV5-1 and TRBJ1-1, is KAGVTQTPRYLIKTRGQQVTLSCSPISGHRSVSWYQQTPGQGLQFLFEYFSETQRNKGNFPGRFSGRQFSNSRSEMNVSTLELGDSALYLCASSFDIDTEAFFGQGTRLTVV.

The rearrangement links TRBV7-9 to TRBJ1-1; no firm D call. The CDR3 spans 13 residues. With 3 bases removed from V and 3 bases from J, the gap between germline ends came to 8 bases. Germline CDR1 reads SEHNR; CDR2 reads FQNEAQ (reference sequence). The CDR3 loop reads CASSFLQYTEAFF. The CDR3, as DNA: TGTGCCAGCAGCTTCCTTCAGTACACTGAAGCTTTCTTT.

This rearrangement joins TRBV5-1 to TRBJ1-1, with D perhaps TRBD1 (6 bases). Germline V gene sequence: CDR1 SGHRS, CDR2 YFSETQ. CDR3 length: 15 residues. V lost 3 bases to trimming and J lost 2 bases, with 14 bases between them. The CDR3 DNA reads as TGCGCCAGCAGCTCAGTAGGGGGTGGAAACACTGAAGCTTTCTTT. This sequence encodes CASSSVGGGNTEAFF.